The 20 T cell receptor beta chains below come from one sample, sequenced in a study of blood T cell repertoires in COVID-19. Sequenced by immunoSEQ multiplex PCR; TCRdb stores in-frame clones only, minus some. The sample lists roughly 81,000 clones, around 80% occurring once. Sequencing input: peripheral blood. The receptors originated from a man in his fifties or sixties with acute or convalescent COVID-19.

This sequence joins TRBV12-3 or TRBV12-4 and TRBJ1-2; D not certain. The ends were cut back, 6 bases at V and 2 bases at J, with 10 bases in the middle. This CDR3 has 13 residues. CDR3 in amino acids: CASSRDGNYGYTF. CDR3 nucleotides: TGTGCCAGCAGCCGAGACGGGAACTATGGCTACACCTTC.

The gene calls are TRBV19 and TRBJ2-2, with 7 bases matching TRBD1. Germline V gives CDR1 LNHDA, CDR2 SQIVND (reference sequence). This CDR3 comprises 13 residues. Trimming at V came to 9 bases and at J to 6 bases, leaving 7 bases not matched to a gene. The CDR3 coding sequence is TGTGCCAGCCGGGACAGACGGGCCGGGGAGCTGTTTTTT. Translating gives CASRDRRAGELFF.

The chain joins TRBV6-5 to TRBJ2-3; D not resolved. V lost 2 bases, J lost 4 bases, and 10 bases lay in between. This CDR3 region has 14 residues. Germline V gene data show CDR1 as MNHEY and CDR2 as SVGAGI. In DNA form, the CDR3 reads TGTGCCAGCAGTTACGGTAATAGTGCAGATACGCAGTATTTT. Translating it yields CASSYGNSADTQYF.

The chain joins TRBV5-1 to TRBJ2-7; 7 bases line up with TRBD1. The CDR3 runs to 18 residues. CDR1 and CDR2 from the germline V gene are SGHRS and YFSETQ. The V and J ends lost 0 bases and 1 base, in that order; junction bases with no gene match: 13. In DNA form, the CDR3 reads TGCGCCAGCAGCTTGGTTCCCCACCAGACAGGGTCGTCCTACGAGCAGTACTTC. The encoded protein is CASSLVPHQTGSSYEQYF. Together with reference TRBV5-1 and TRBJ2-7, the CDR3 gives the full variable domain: KAGVTQTPRYLIKTRGQQVTLSCSPISGHRSVSWYQQTPGQGLQFLFEYFSETQRNKGNFPGRFSGRQFSNSRSEMNVSTLELGDSALYLCASSLVPHQTGSSYEQYFGPGTRLTVT.

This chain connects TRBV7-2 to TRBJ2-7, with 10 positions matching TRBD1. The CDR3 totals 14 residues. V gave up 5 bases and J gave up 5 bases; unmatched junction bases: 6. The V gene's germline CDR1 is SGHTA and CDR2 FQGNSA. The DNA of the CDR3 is TGTGCCAGCAGCCCCGACAGGGGGCGGAACGAGCAGTACTTC. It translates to CASSPDRGRNEQYF. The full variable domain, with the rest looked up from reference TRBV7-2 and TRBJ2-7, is GAGVSQSPSNKVTEKGKDVELRCDPISGHTALYWYRQSLGQGLEFLIYFQGNSAPDKSGLPSDRFSAERTGGSVSTLTIQRTQQEDSAVYLCASSPDRGRNEQYFGPGTRLTVT.

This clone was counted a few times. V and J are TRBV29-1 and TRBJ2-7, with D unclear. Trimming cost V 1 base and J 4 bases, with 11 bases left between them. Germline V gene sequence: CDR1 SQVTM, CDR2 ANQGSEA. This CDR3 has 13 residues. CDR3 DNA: TGCAGCGTTGAAGTCCGGGTAACATACGAGCAGTACTTC. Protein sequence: CSVEVRVTYEQYF.

The CDR3 is CASSLVAGVRNTGELFF. The CDR3 DNA reads TGTGCCAGCAGCTTGGTAGCGGGGGTACGAAACACCGGGGAGCTGTTTTTT. The chain combines TRBV7-2 with TRBJ2-2, with 9 bases aligning to TRBD2. This CDR3 spans 17 amino acids. Germline V gene data show CDR1 as SGHTA and CDR2 as FQGNSA. The junction had 7 bases not matched to a gene; V was cut back by 3 bases and J by 2 bases.

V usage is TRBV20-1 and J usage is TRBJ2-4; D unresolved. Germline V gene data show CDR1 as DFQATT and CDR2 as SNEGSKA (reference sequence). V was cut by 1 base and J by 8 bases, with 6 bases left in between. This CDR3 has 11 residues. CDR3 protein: CSARVSYIQYF. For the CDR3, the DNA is TGCAGTGCTAGAGTTTCGTACATTCAGTACTTC.

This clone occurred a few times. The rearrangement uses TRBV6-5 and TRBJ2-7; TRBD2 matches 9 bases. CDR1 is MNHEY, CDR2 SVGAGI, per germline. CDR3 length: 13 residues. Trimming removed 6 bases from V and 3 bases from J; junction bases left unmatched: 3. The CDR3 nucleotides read TGTGCCAGCAGCCGCGGGGGGGGCTACGAGCAGTACTTC. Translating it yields CASSRGGGYEQYF.

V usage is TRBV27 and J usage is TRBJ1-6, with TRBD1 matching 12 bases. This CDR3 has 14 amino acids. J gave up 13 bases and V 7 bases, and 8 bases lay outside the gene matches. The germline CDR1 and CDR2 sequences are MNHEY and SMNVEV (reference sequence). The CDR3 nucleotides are TGTGCCAGCAAAAGGGACAGGGGGCGAATCCCCCTCCACTTT. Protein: CASKRDRGRIPLHF.

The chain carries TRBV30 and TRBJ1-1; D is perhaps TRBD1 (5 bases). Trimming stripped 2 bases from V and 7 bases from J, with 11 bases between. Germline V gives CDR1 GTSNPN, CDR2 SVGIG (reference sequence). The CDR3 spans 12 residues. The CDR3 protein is CAWSPGSDEAFF. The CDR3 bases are TGTGCCTGGAGTCCAGGGTCAGATGAAGCTTTCTTT.

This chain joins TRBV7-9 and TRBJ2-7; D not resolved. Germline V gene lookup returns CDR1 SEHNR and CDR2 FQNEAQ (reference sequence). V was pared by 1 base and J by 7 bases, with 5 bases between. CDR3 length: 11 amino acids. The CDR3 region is CASSLVVEQYF. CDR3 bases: TGTGCCAGCAGCTTAGTTGTAGAGCAGTACTTC.

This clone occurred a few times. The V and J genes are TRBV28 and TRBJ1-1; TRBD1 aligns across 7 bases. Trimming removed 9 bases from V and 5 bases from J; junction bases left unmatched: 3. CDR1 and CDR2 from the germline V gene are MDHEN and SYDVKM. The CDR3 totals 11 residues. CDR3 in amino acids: CASNRGTEAFF. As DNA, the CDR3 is TGTGCCAGTAACAGGGGTACTGAAGCTTTCTTT.

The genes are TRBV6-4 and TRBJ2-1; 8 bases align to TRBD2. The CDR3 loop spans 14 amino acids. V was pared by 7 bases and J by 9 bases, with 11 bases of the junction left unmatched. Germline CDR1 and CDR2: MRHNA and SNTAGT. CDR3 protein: CASKGRGGSSEQFF. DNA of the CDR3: TGTGCCAGCAAAGGACGGGGGGGCTCGAGTGAGCAGTTCTTC.

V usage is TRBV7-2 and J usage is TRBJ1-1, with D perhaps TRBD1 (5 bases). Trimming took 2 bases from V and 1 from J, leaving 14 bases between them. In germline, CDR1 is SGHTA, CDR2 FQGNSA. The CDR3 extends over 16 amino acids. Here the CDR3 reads CASSLRGGATNTEAFF. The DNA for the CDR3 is TGTGCCAGCAGCTTAAGGGGAGGGGCGACGAACACTGAAGCTTTCTTT.

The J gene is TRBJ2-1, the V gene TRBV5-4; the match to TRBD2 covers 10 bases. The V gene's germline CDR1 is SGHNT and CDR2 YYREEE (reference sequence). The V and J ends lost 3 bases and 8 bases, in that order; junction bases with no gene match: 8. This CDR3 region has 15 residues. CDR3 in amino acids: CASSSLLAGRYEQFF. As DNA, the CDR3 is TGTGCCAGCAGCTCTTTACTAGCGGGAAGGTATGAGCAGTTCTTC. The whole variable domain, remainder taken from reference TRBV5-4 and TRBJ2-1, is ETGVTQSPTHLIKTRGQQVTLRCSSQSGHNTVSWYQQALGQGPQFIFQYYREEENGRGNFPPRFSGLQFPNYSSELNVNALELDDSALYLCASSSLLAGRYEQFFGPGTRLTVL.

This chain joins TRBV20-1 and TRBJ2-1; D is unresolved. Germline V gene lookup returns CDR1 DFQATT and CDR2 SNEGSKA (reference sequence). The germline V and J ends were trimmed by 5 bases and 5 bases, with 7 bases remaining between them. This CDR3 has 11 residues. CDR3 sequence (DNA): TGCAGTGCTTCGCAGAACAATGAGCAGTTCTTC. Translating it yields CSASQNNEQFF.

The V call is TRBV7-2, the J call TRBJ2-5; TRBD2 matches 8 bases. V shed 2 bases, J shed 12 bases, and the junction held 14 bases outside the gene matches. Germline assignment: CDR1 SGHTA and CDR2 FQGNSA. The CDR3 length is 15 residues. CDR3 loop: CASSLSGGGGAAEYF. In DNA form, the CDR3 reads TGTGCCAGCAGCTTATCGGGGGGGGGCGGTGCAGCCGAGTACTTC. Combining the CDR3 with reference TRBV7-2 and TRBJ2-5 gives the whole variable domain GAGVSQSPSNKVTEKGKDVELRCDPISGHTALYWYRQSLGQGLEFLIYFQGNSAPDKSGLPSDRFSAERTGGSVSTLTIQRTQQEDSAVYLCASSLSGGGGAAEYFGPGTRLLVL.

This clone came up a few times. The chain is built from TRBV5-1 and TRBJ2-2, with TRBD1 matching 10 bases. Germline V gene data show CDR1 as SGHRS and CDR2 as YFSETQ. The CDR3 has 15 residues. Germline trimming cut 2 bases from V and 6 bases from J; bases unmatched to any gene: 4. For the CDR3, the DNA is TGCGCCAGCAGCTTAGGGACAGGGGACGCCGGGGAGCTGTTTTTT. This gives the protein CASSLGTGDAGELFF. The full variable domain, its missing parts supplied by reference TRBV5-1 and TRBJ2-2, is KAGVTQTPRYLIKTRGQQVTLSCSPISGHRSVSWYQQTPGQGLQFLFEYFSETQRNKGNFPGRFSGRQFSNSRSEMNVSTLELGDSALYLCASSLGTGDAGELFFGEGSRLTVL.

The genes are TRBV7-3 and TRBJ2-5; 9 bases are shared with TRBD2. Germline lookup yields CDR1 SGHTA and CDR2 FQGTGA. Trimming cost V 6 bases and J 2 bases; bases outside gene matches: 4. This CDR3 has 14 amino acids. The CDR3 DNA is TGTGCCAGCAGGCGCGGGGGGGGTCAAGAGACCCAGTACTTC. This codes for CASRRGGGQETQYF.